Listed here are 2 T cell receptor beta chains from one sample, sequenced in a study of blood T cell repertoires in COVID-19. The protocol was immunoSEQ multiplex PCR, while the TCRdb copy is restricted to in-frame clones and leaves out a portion. This sample has 98,000 or so clones, with roughly 82% found just once. The specimen was peripheral blood. All receptors derive from a man aged 55 to 70 with acute or convalescent COVID-19.

The rearrangement links TRBV2 to TRBJ1-2; D unclear. Trimming removed 4 bases at V and 4 bases at J, with 4 bases between. Germline CDR1 is SNHLY and CDR2 is FYNNEI. The CDR3 is 11 amino acids. The CDR3 nucleotides read TGTGCCAGCAGTGTCAGCTATGGCTACACCTTC. This codes for CASSVSYGYTF.

This rearrangement joins TRBV28 to TRBJ2-5, with 7 bases that match TRBD1. Germline loops: CDR1 MDHEN, CDR2 SYDVKM. V gave up 6 bases and J gave up 5 bases; unmatched junction bases: 3. The CDR3 is 12 amino acids. CDR3 sequence: CASRRGQETQYF. As DNA, the CDR3 is TGTGCCAGCAGGAGGGGGCAGGAGACCCAGTACTTC. Combining the CDR3 with reference TRBV28 and TRBJ2-5 gives the whole variable domain DVKVTQSSRYLVKRTGEKVFLECVQDMDHENMFWYRQDPGLGLRLIYFSYDVKMKEKGDIPEGYSVSREKKERFSLILESASTNQTSMYLCASRRGQETQYFGPGTRLLVL.